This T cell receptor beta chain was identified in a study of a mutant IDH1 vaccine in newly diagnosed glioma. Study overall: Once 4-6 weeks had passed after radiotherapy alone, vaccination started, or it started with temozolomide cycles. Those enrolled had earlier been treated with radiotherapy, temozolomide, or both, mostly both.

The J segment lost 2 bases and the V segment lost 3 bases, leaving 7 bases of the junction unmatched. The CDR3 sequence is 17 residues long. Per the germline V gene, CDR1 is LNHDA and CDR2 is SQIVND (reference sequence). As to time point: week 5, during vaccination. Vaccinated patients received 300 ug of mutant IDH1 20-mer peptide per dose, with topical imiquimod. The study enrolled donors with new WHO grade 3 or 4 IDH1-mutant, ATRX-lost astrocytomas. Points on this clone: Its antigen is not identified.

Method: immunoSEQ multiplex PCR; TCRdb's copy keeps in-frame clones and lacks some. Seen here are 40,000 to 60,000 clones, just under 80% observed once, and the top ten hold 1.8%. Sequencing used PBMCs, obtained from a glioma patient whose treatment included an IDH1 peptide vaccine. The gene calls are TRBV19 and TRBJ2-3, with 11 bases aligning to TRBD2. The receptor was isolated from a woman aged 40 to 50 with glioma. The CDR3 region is CASSISGTSGITDTQYF. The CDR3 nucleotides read TGTGCCAGTAGTATCTCCGGGACTAGCGGAATCACAGATACGCAGTATTTT. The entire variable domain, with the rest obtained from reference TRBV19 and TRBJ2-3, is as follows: DGGITQSPKYLFRKEGQNVTLSCEQNLNHDAMYWYRQDPGQGLRLIYYSQIVNDFQKGDIAEGYSVSREKKESFPLTVTSAQKNPTAFYLCASSISGTSGITDTQYFGPGTRLTVL.